This T cell receptor beta chain was captured in a study of response to subunit inactivated influenza vaccine. Study observations and caveats: Authors suggested few new T cells are recruited by each seasonal influenza vaccination.

Each CDR3 protein gets one entry after TCRdb re-called the RT-PCR reads with MiXCR. The sample consists of 500,000 to 550,000 distinct CDR3 sequences, approximately 7.7% of them appearing once. This clonotype has only a few counts. Its antigen is undetermined. This CDR3 is built from 14 residues. Germline V gives CDR1 MDHEN, CDR2 SYDVKM. Trimming pared 6 bases from V and 0 bases from J, leaving 12 bases between. The sample in question was PBMCs from blood, obtained less than 30 months after vaccination. This sequence was found in a man between 50 and 75 years old who received an inactivated influenza vaccine. The chain carries TRBV28 and TRBJ2-7, with D unresolved. CDR3 loop: CASRLDDISYEQYF. For the CDR3, the DNA is TGTGCCAGCAGACTCGACGACATCTCCTACGAGCAGTACTTC.